These T cell receptor beta chains were read from a single sample in a study of spatial heterogeneity in lung cancer. Each CDR3 protein is one row after TCRdb ran MiXCR on the 5' RACE reads. The table includes 20,000 to 30,000 distinct CDR3 sequences, around 8.5% detected once. Specimen: lung tumor tissue, collected at surgery. These receptors all come from a male donor with early-stage non-small cell lung cancer. The CDR3 runs from the conserved cysteine through the conserved F or W. D genes are given only for firm matches. Rows may omit the clone size; those that give it use once, few, many or a size class.

D,V,size,J,CDR3,DNA
TRBD1,TRBV6-6,many,TRBJ2-1,CASSLDRGFEQFF,TGTGCCAGCAGTTTGGACAGGGGGTTTGAGCAGTTCTTC
.,TRBV7-9,many,TRBJ1-3,CASSLGVAGNTIYF,TGTGCCAGCAGCTTAGGGGTGGCTGGAAACACCATATATTTT
.,TRBV7-6,many,TRBJ1-5,CASSFAGPGSNQPQHF,TGTGCCAGCAGCTTCGCGGGGCCGGGTAGCAATCAGCCCCAGCATTTT
.,TRBV7-2,.,TRBJ1-1,CASSSKNTEAFF,TGTGCCAGCAGCTCGAAGAACACTGAAGCTTTCTTT
.,TRBV20-1,many,TRBJ1-1,CSAAGQGHSNTEAFF,TGCAGTGCAGCGGGTCAGGGACATTCGAACACTGAAGCTTTCTTT
.,TRBV28,medium-sized,TRBJ2-1,CASSPWQPAYNEQFF,TGTGCCAGCAGCCCCTGGCAGCCAGCCTACAATGAGCAGTTCTTC
TRBD2,TRBV6-4,large,TRBJ2-1,CAKSGRVNNEQFF,TGTGCCAAGAGCGGGAGGGTCAACAATGAGCAGTTCTTC
.,TRBV27,many,TRBJ1-5,CASSPSWVQPQHF,TGTGCCAGCAGTCCATCATGGGTTCAGCCCCAGCATTTT
TRBD1,TRBV5-1,few,TRBJ2-7,CASSPRDRALSSYEQYF,TGCGCCAGCAGCCCCCGGGACAGAGCATTGAGCTCCTACGAGCAGTACTTC
.,TRBV5-1,many,TRBJ2-2,CASSLVQPGELFF,TGCGCCAGCAGCTTGGTCCAGCCCGGGGAGCTGTTTTTT
.,TRBV6-2/TRBV6-3,many,TRBJ2-3,CATKIDSTDTQYF,TGTGCCACCAAGATAGACAGCACAGATACGCAGTATTTT
.,TRBV19,.,TRBJ1-5,CASSIGENQPQHF,TGTGCCAGTAGTATCGGAGAAAATCAGCCCCAGCATTTT
TRBD2,TRBV7-3,many,TRBJ2-3,CASSLKLAGGVDTQYF,TGTGCCAGCAGCTTAAAGCTAGCGGGGGGCGTAGATACGCAGTATTTT
TRBD2,TRBV5-4,.,TRBJ2-5,CASSVTSGARETQYF,TGTGCCAGCAGCGTGACTAGCGGGGCACGGGAGACCCAGTACTTC
TRBD1,TRBV10-2,large,TRBJ1-5,CASRQGAEGQPQHF,TGCGCCAGCAGACAGGGGGCGGAGGGTCAGCCCCAGCATTTT
TRBD1,TRBV5-1,many,TRBJ2-1,CASSGGQGYTYNEQFF,TGCGCCAGCAGCGGGGGACAGGGGTACACCTACAATGAGCAGTTCTTC
.,TRBV7-2,.,TRBJ2-5,CASRQGRVETQYF,TGTGCCAGCAGACAGGGACGAGTAGAGACCCAGTACTTC
.,TRBV28,medium-sized,TRBJ2-3,CASSLPWGGSTDTQYF,TGTGCCAGCAGTTTACCTTGGGGGGGCAGCACAGATACGCAGTATTTT
TRBD1,TRBV11-2,.,TRBJ2-7,CASSLVPTGGGTEQYF,TGTGCCAGCAGCTTAGTACCGACAGGGGGCGGGACTGAGCAGTACTTC
.,TRBV24-1,many,TRBJ1-5,CATSAASTRNQPQHF,TGTGCCACCAGTGCGGCGAGCACTCGGAATCAGCCCCAGCATTTT
TRBD1,TRBV6-1,few,TRBJ2-5,CASTGGRETQYF,TGTGCCAGTACAGGGGGCCGGGAGACCCAGTACTTC
.,TRBV12-3/TRBV12-4,.,TRBJ1-2,CASSLNRAAGYTF,TGTGCCAGCAGTTTAAACAGGGCGGCTGGCTACACCTTC
.,TRBV7-9,.,TRBJ1-2,CAGERGPLGHGYTF,TGTGCCGGAGAACGGGGACCCCTAGGGCATGGCTACACCTTC
.,TRBV5-1,few,TRBJ1-1,CASSWTPEVKQAFF,TGCGCCAGCAGCTGGACCCCTGAGGTGAAGCAAGCTTTCTTT